This record concerns one T cell receptor (beta chain) sequence. Its cognate antigen is unknown. The sample comes from a study of T-cell memory formation after mild COVID-19. Study background: TCR clusters showed largely donor specificity. Whole-study results and caveats: Whereas later expanders leaned CD4+, clones contracting day 15 to 85 showed a balanced CD4/CD8 makeup.

V gave up 3 bases and J gave up 1 base, with 10 bases separating them. This CDR3 is built from 15 residues. Constant-segment primers and 5'RACE yielded cDNA libraries for TCR alpha and TCR beta, each carrying sample barcodes and UMIs. TCRdb recomputed calls from the 5' RACE reads with MiXCR, one row per CDR3 protein. The sample includes 340,000 or so distinct CDR3 sequences, about an eighth seen only once; the top ten take about a fifth. The receptor was derived from a man between 18 and 29 years old who had mild COVID-19 (a few samples of this study predate the infection). Cell type and time point are not known. Sequencing was carried out using PBMCs or a T cell subset sorted from them (not recorded which). J is TRBJ1-5 and V is TRBV12-3 or TRBV12-4; D ambiguous. The CDR3 is CASSLGKWSNQPQHF. For the CDR3, the DNA is TGTGCCAGCAGTTTGGGGAAGTGGAGCAATCAGCCCCAGCATTTT.